This TCR beta chain originates from a study of cytomegalovirus exposure and HLA in healthy donors. Whole-study results and caveats: Within a later analysis, the majority of CMV-associated TCR beta chains appeared HLA-restricted. Most sequenced TCRs were rare (though some public TCRs occurred in many donors).

In regard to this clone: Its antigen is unknown.

Vbeta (60) and Jbeta (13) primers were used in the PCR. This table comes from immunoSEQ multiplex PCR, and its TCRdb copy is limited to in-frame clones, with some not included. The sample lists under 200,000 clones; about 80% were seen once. The V and J ends lost 4 bases and 5 bases, in that order; junction bases with no gene match: 8. The CDR3 contains 14 residues. Germline CDR1 and CDR2: SGHRS and YFSETQ. The sequence was collected from a woman aged 50 to 60 in good health and CMV-seropositive. V is TRBV5-1 and J is TRBJ1-1, with 7 positions matching TRBD1. The sample was PBMCs. The CDR3 is CASSPTGARTEAFF. The CDR3 DNA sequence: TGCGCCAGCAGCCCTACAGGGGCAAGGACTGAAGCTTTCTTT.